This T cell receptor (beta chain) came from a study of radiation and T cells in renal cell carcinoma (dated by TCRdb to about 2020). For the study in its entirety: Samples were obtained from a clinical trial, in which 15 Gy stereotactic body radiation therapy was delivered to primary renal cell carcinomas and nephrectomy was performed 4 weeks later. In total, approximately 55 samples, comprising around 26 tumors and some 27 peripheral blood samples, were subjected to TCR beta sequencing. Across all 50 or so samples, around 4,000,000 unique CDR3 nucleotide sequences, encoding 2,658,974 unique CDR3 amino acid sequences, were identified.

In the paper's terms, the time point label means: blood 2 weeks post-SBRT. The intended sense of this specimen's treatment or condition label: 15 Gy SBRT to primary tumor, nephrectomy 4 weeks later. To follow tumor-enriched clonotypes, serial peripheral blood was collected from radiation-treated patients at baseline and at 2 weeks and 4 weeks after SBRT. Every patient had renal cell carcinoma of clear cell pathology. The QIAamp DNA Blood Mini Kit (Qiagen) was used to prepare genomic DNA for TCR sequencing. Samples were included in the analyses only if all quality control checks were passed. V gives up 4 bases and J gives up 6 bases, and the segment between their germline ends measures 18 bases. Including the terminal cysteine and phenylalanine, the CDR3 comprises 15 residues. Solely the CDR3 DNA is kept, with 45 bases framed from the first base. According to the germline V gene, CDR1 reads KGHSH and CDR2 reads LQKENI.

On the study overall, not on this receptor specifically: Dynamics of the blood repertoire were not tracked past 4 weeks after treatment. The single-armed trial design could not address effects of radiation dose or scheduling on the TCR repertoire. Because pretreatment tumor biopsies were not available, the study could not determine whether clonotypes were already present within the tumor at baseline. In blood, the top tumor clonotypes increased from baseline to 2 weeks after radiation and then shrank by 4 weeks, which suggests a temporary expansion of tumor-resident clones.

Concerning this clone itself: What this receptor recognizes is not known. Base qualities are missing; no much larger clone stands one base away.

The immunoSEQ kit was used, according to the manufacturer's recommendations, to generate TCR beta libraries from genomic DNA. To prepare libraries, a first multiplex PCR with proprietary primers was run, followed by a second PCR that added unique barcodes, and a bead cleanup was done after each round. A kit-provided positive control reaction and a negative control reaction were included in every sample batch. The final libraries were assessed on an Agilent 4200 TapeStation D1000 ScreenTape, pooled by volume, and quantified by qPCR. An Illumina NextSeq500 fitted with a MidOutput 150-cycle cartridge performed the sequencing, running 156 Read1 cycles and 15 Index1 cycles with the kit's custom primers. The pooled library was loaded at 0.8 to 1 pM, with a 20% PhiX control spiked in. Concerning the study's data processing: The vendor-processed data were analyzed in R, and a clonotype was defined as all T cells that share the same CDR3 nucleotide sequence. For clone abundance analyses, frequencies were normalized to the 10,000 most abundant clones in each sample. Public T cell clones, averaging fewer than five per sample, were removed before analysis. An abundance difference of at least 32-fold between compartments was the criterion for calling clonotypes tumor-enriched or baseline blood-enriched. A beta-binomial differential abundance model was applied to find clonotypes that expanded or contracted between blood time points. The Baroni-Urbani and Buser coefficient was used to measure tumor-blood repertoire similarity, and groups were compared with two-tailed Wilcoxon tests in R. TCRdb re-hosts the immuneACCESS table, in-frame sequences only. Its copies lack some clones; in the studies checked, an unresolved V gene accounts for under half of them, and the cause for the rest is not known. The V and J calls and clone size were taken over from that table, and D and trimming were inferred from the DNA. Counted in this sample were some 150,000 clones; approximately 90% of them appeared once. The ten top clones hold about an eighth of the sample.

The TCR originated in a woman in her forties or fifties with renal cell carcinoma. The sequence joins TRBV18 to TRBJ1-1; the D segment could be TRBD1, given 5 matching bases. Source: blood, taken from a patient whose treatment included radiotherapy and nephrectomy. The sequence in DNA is TGTGCCAGCTCACTCAGGGAAGGGCTTTTCGCTGAAGCTTTCTTT. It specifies CASSLREGLFAEAFF.